The entry that follows covers one TCR beta chain sequence. The sample comes from a study of blood T cell repertoires in COVID-19. Germline V gives CDR1 SGDLS, CDR2 YYNGEE. Trimming stripped 0 bases from V and 5 bases from J, with 17 bases between. CDR3 size: 16 residues. Authors' data handling: How many nucleated cells were present was estimated from reference gene primer amplification. Assay used: immunoSEQ multiplex PCR; TCRdb lists only in-frame clones, some missing. V and J calls and clone size are those listed in that table; D and trimming were worked out from the DNA. The table includes roughly 68,000 clones, roughly 84% detected once.

Sequenced sample: peripheral blood. This sequence originates from a man aged 45-60 years with active COVID-19. The chain joins TRBV9 to TRBJ2-5; no clear D. This CDR3 is CASSVGSRSNVETQYF. The CDR3 DNA sequence: TGTGCCAGCAGCGTAGGGTCAAGGAGCAATGTGGAGACCCAGTACTTC.